The 30 T cell receptor beta chains reported below all come from one sample, sequenced in a study of T-cell memory formation after mild COVID-19. Each CDR3 protein is one row after TCRdb ran MiXCR on the 5' RACE reads. The table has hundreds of thousands of distinct CDR3 sequences, 25% to 30% seen once. Material: PBMCs or a T cell subset sorted from them (not recorded which). The receptors were sampled from an adult woman who had mild COVID-19 (a few samples of this study predate the infection). Cell type and time point are not known.

This clonotype was seen a handful of times. The chain carries TRBV7-9 and TRBJ1-1; 8 positions match TRBD1. After removal of 5 bases from V and 10 bases from J, the junction contained 3 bases not matched to a gene. There are 11 residues in the CDR3. Germline V CDR1 and CDR2: SEHNR, FQNEAQ (reference sequence). The CDR3 DNA sequence: TGTGCCAGCAGCCTTGGACAGGGAGCTTTCTTT. Its protein product is CASSLGQGAFF.

This clonotype was seen more than once but under ten times. V usage is TRBV9 and J usage is TRBJ2-7, with TRBD1 matching 11 bases. Germline CDR1 SGDLS, CDR2 YYNGEE. V shed 3 bases and J 7 bases; nucleotides not matched to a gene: 6. The CDR3 length is 14 residues. The CDR3, as DNA: TGTGCCAGCAGCGCACCCGGGACAGGGGGAGAGCAGTACTTC. It yields the protein CASSAPGTGGEQYF. Drawing the rest from reference TRBV9 and TRBJ2-7, the complete variable domain is DSGVTQTPKHLITATGQRVTLRCSPRSGDLSVYWYQQSLDQGLQFLIQYYNGEERAKGNILERFSAQQFPDLHSELNLSSLELGDSALYFCASSAPGTGGEQYFGPGTRLTVT.

In its sample, this clonotype was seen a few times. The chain uses TRBV4-1 and TRBJ2-1, with unresolved D. The CDR3 consists of 17 residues. CDR1 MGHRA and CDR2 YSYEKL come from the germline V gene. The V end lost 0 bases, the J end lost 0 bases, and 12 bases lay between the germline ends. The CDR3 bases are TGCGCCAGCAGCCAAGAGCCGGCGTCTAGCTCCTACAATGAGCAGTTCTTC. Translating it yields CASSQEPASSSYNEQFF.

The chain uses TRBV3-1 and TRBJ2-1; the D gene is possibly TRBD2 (6 bases). CDR1 is LGHDT, CDR2 YNNKEL, per germline (reference sequence). This CDR3 comprises 19 residues. V was clipped by 3 bases and J by 8 bases, with 29 bases between them. The CDR3 nucleotides are TGTGCCAGCAGCCACCTCGGGGGAAGAATCGGGACTTCTCACGATGAGCAGTTCTTC. Protein sequence: CASSHLGGRIGTSHDEQFF.

There are a few counts of this clonotype. The gene calls are TRBV12-3 or TRBV12-4 and TRBJ2-1, with D possibly matching TRBD2 (6 bases). V lost 3 bases and J lost 6, with 18 bases in between. This CDR3 has 16 residues. The CDR3 loop reads CASSLGFGGVFNEQFF. In nucleotides, the CDR3 is TGTGCCAGCAGTTTGGGGTTCGGCGGGGTATTCAATGAGCAGTTCTTC.

The V and J genes are TRBV29-1 and TRBJ1-2; D possibly corresponds to TRBD1 (5 bases). The length of the CDR3 is 15 residues. Trimming stripped 1 base from V and 0 bases from J, with 12 bases between. Per the germline V gene, CDR1 is SQVTM and CDR2 is ANQGSEA. The CDR3 loop reads CSVEGGDPANYGYTF. The DNA of the CDR3 is TGCAGCGTTGAAGGAGGGGACCCCGCTAACTATGGCTACACCTTC. The full variable domain, completed using reference TRBV29-1 and TRBJ1-2, is SAVISQKPSRDICQRGTSLTIQCQVDSQVTMMFWYRQQPGQSLTLIATANQGSEATYESGFVIDKFPISRPNLTFSTLTVSNMSPEDSSIYLCSVEGGDPANYGYTFGSGTRLTVV.

This clonotype was detected a few times. The chain uses TRBV7-6 and TRBJ2-3, with D perhaps being TRBD1 or TRBD2 (5 bases each). Trimming left V 5 bases short and J 1 base short, with 10 bases between. CDR1 is SGHVS, CDR2 FNYEAQ, per germline. The CDR3 runs to 14 residues. The CDR3 DNA follows: TGTGCCAGCAGCCCCGGGGCGGGCACAGATACGCAGTATTTT. Translation gives CASSPGAGTDTQYF.

J is TRBJ2-7 and V is TRBV5-6, with a possible D match to TRBD1 (5 bases). CDR3 length: 13 amino acids. Trimming pared 4 bases from V and 6 bases from J, leaving 14 bases between. Per the germline V gene, CDR1 is SGHDT and CDR2 is YYEEEE. CDR3 DNA: TGTGCCAGCAGCATCGTGCGTCAGGGCGAGCAGTACTTC. Its translation: CASSIVRQGEQYF.

This clonotype was observed a handful of times. CDR3 DNA: TGTGCCAGCAGTTCCCAGGGCCCTCTGGGAGAGCAGTACTTC. Translating it yields CASSSQGPLGEQYF. The chain joins TRBV12-3 or TRBV12-4 to TRBJ2-7, with TRBD1 as a possible D gene (5 bases). V was shortened by 4 bases and J by 7 bases, with 17 bases between the two germline ends. The CDR3 spans 14 residues.

The chain recombines TRBV20-1 with TRBJ2-3; no clear D gene. CDR1 and CDR2 (germline): DFQATT, SNEGSKA (reference sequence). Trimming cost V 0 bases and J 3 bases, with 10 bases left between them. CDR3 length: 14 amino acids. The CDR3 sequence is CSARDENATDTQYF. Here the CDR3 DNA reads TGCAGTGCTAGAGACGAGAATGCAACAGATACGCAGTATTTT.

The CDR3 spells CASSFTGEGTDTQYF. In DNA, the CDR3 is TGCGCCAGCAGCTTTACAGGGGAGGGCACAGATACGCAGTATTTT. The rearrangement uses TRBV5-1 and TRBJ2-3; D is perhaps TRBD1 (7 bases). The germline V and J ends were trimmed by 2 bases and 1 base, with 11 bases remaining between them. Germline CDR1 reads SGHRS; CDR2 reads YFSETQ. This CDR3 is built from 15 residues.

This rearrangement joins TRBV20-1 to TRBJ2-7, with TRBD1 matching 12 bases. The CDR3 spans 19 residues. The J segment lost 1 base and the V segment lost 0 bases, leaving 13 bases of the junction unmatched. Germline V gene data show CDR1 as DFQATT and CDR2 as SNEGSKA (reference sequence). CDR3 residues: CSARDYQGQGARSSYEQYF. CDR3 bases: TGCAGTGCTAGAGATTACCAGGGACAGGGGGCGCGTAGTTCCTACGAGCAGTACTTC.

The V gene is TRBV27, the J gene TRBJ2-1, with 9 nucleotides matching TRBD2. The germline V gene has CDR1 MNHEY and CDR2 SMNVEV (reference sequence). The CDR3 length is 12 residues. V lost 11 bases and J lost 6; bases outside the gene matches: 5. This CDR3 reads CASRGGVNEQFF. In nucleotides, the CDR3 is TGTGCCTCCCGCGGGGGGGTCAATGAGCAGTTCTTC.

This clonotype was observed a handful of times. This chain links TRBV27 with TRBJ2-5; 9 nucleotides line up with TRBD1. CDR3 length equals 15 residues. CDR1 and CDR2 (germline): MNHEY, SMNVEV (reference sequence). Unmatched junction bases numbered 6, after V lost 6 bases and J lost 1 base. CDR3 bases: TGTGCCAGCAGCCCGGGGGACAGGGTCCAAGAGACCCAGTACTTC. Translating gives CASSPGDRVQETQYF.

This clonotype was seen a few times. The J gene is TRBJ2-1, the V gene TRBV5-1, with D possibly being TRBD2 (6 bases). From germline, CDR1 is SGHRS and CDR2 YFSETQ. The CDR3 runs 12 residues. V lost 4 bases and J 9 bases, leaving 11 bases between the germline ends. The CDR3 sequence: CASSRGEGEQFF. The CDR3 DNA reads as TGCGCCAGCAGCCGCGGGGAAGGTGAGCAGTTCTTC.

The chain recombines TRBV7-3 with TRBJ2-1; TRBD2 is a possible D gene (6 bases). Trimming cost V 4 bases and J 0 bases, with 10 bases left between them. Germline V gives CDR1 SGHTA, CDR2 FQGTGA. The CDR3 has 15 amino acids. The CDR3 spells CASSSHGGSYNEQFF. The CDR3 region has the DNA TGTGCCAGCAGCTCCCACGGGGGCTCCTACAATGAGCAGTTCTTC.

This clonotype was counted only a few times. This sequence joins TRBV5-1 and TRBJ2-7; weak D call: TRBD1 (8 bases). Trimming took off 4 bases at V and 3 bases at J, with 26 bases between the two ends. Germline loops: CDR1 SGHRS, CDR2 YFSETQ. The CDR3 runs to 18 residues. The CDR3 protein is CASSPGQGGWVAGYEQYF. CDR3 nucleotide sequence: TGCGCCAGCAGCCCCGGACAGGGCGGGTGGGTAGCGGGCTACGAGCAGTACTTC.

This clonotype was seen more than once but under ten times. CDR3 protein: CASSSDRGNIQYF. The DNA of the CDR3 is TGTGCCAGCAGTTCCGACAGGGGAAACATTCAGTACTTC. The rearrangement uses TRBV5-6 and TRBJ2-4, with TRBD1 matching 8 bases. This CDR3 is built from 13 residues. V trimming: 5 bases; J trimming: 6 bases; junction bases outside the gene matches: 4. Per germline, CDR1 SGHDT and CDR2 YYEEEE.

This rearrangement joins TRBV7-9 to TRBJ1-2; D not certain. Germline CDR1 SEHNR, CDR2 FQNEAQ (reference sequence). Trimming stripped 3 bases from V and 0 bases from J, with 11 bases between. The CDR3 sequence is 15 residues long. Here the CDR3 DNA reads TGTGCCAGCAGCTTTTTAGGCAGAACTAACTATGGCTACACCTTC. Its protein is CASSFLGRTNYGYTF.

Here the CDR3 DNA reads TGCAGCGTTCGGACAGGGGTGGACACTGAAGCTTTCTTT. This codes for CSVRTGVDTEAFF. The chain carries TRBV29-1 and TRBJ1-1, with TRBD1 matching 9 bases. The CDR3 consists of 13 residues. Germline-derived CDR1 and CDR2 are SQVTM and ANQGSEA. With 5 bases clipped from V and 3 bases from J, the junction kept 4 bases outside the gene matches.

J is TRBJ2-3 and V is TRBV20-1; D unclear. CDR3 length: 12 residues. Trimming pared 3 bases from V and 0 bases from J, leaving 4 bases between. Germline CDR1 DFQATT, CDR2 SNEGSKA (reference sequence). CDR3 loop: CSASESTDTQYF. The DNA for the CDR3 is TGCAGTGCTAGTGAGAGCACAGATACGCAGTATTTT.

The chain recombines TRBV24-1 with TRBJ2-7; 9 nucleotides match TRBD2. Looked up from germline, CDR1 is KGHDR and CDR2 is SFDVKD. The V gene end was trimmed by 2 bases and the J gene end by 3 bases; junction bases not matched to a gene: 7. The CDR3 runs to 16 residues. DNA of the CDR3: TGTGCCACCAGTGATTCGTTTAGCGGGAGCCTCTACGAGCAGTACTTC. As protein: CATSDSFSGSLYEQYF.

The V and J genes are TRBV5-1 and TRBJ2-5; D is uncertain. V lost 1 base and J 0 bases, leaving 10 bases between the germline ends. This CDR3 contains 15 residues. Germline CDR1 and CDR2: SGHRS and YFSETQ. The CDR3 here is CASSLYAGDQETQYF. CDR3 DNA: TGCGCCAGCAGCTTGTACGCCGGCGACCAAGAGACCCAGTACTTC.

In DNA form, the CDR3 reads TGCAGTGCTACACGTATAATGAACACTGAAGCTTTCTTT. Translating gives CSATRIMNTEAFF. This sequence joins TRBV20-1 and TRBJ1-1; D gene unclear. Per germline, CDR1 DFQATT and CDR2 SNEGSKA (reference sequence). The CDR3 runs 13 residues. V lost 4 bases and J lost 0, with 9 bases in between.

The chain combines TRBV18 with TRBJ2-7; TRBD2 matches 13 bases. Looked up from germline, CDR1 is KGHSH and CDR2 is LQKENI. After removal of 0 bases from V and 12 bases from J, the junction contained 8 bases not matched to a gene. This CDR3 spans 15 amino acids. CDR3 sequence (DNA): TGTGCCAGCTCACCACCAGACCGCGGGACTAGCGGGACGTACTTC. It encodes CASSPPDRGTSGTYF.

The gene calls are TRBV11-1 and TRBJ2-1; D might be TRBD1 or TRBD2, each matching 5 bases. V shed 5 bases and J shed 2 bases, with 10 bases lying between them. Germline values: CDR1 SGHAT, CDR2 FQDESV (reference sequence). This CDR3 has 14 residues. The CDR3 is CASSPRGPYNEQFF. The CDR3 nucleotides read TGTGCCAGCAGCCCTCGGGGCCCCTACAATGAGCAGTTCTTC.

This clonotype was counted only a few times. The chain joins TRBV11-3 to TRBJ2-7; TRBD1 is a possible D gene (5 bases). The CDR3 runs to 13 residues. The ends were cut back, 5 bases at V and 3 bases at J, with 11 bases in the middle. Per the germline V gene, CDR1 is SGHNT and CDR2 is YENEEA. DNA of the CDR3: TGTGCCAGCAGCCCAACGACAGACTACGAGCAGTACTTC. Amino acid sequence: CASSPTTDYEQYF.

The table lists this clonotype with a few counts. The V and J genes are TRBV20-1 and TRBJ1-3; no reliable D call. The CDR3 is 13 amino acids. V lost 4 bases, J lost 3 bases, and 10 bases lay in between. CDR1 DFQATT and CDR2 SNEGSKA come from the germline V gene (reference sequence). The CDR3 loop reads CSAKVGRGNTIYF. The CDR3 region has the DNA TGCAGTGCTAAGGTGGGCCGTGGAAACACCATATATTTT.

The rearrangement joins TRBV29-1 to TRBJ2-1; 8 nucleotides align to TRBD2. CDR1 and CDR2 (germline): SQVTM, ANQGSEA. The length of the CDR3 is 17 residues. The V and J ends lost 8 bases and 2 bases, in that order; junction bases with no gene match: 17. Written as DNA, the CDR3 is TGCAGCTTGTCCGGGGCGGGAGGCGGCCGAACCTACAATGAGCAGTTCTTC. Its protein is CSLSGAGGGRTYNEQFF.

The chain joins TRBV5-6 to TRBJ1-5, with 8 nucleotides matching TRBD1. This CDR3 spans 15 amino acids. V lost 4 bases, J lost 7 bases, and 10 bases stayed unmatched. Germline loops: CDR1 SGHDT, CDR2 YYEEEE. CDR3 sequence (DNA): TGTGCCAGCAGCCACGGGCAGTACAGGGGGCAGCCCCAGCATTTT. Residues: CASSHGQYRGQPQHF.